The clone carrying this T cell receptor (beta chain) was found a few times. Its antigen remains unidentified. TCRdb reprocessed the reads with MiXCR, giving one entry per CDR3 protein. The sample includes under 350,000 distinct CDR3 sequences, 8% to 10% seen only once; the top ten take about 4.5%. This entry is derived from a study of T cell repertoires in cytomegalovirus infection. Across the study: Public TCR beta signatures indicated both CMV infection and matching HLA type. Whole-study findings and limits: The ex vivo response was dominated by HLA-C-restricted CMV-specific TCR beta clonotypes. Of the TCR beta families, the public ones yielded a cumulative frequency that identified carriers of CMV plus the relevant HLA.

With 2 bases removed from V and 6 bases from J, the gap between germline ends came to 13 bases. Germline CDR1 reads SEHNR; CDR2 reads FQNEAQ (reference sequence). The CDR3 loop spans 14 amino acids. The chain links TRBV7-9 to TRBJ1-2; D is undetermined. The specimen was PBMCs. The sequence was obtained from a human donor in good health (CMV status not recorded). Some clones in this sample may be carry-over from other donors' samples. CDR3 loop: CASSLNPSRNGYTF. The CDR3 bases are TGTGCCAGCAGCTTAAACCCATCCAGGAATGGCTACACCTTC.